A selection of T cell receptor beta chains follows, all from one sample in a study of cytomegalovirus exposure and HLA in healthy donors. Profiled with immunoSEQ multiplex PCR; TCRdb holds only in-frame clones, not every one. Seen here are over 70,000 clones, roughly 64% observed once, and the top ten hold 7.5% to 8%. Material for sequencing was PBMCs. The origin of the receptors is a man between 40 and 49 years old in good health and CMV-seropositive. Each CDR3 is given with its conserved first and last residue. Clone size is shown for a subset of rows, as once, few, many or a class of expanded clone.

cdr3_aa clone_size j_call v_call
CSAQDRGEQYF - TRBJ2-7 TRBV20-1
CAWSAGQGAWQPQHF - TRBJ1-5 TRBV30
CASSAQRQIANQPQHF - TRBJ1-5 TRBV19
CASSPRQAAEQYF - TRBJ2-7 TRBV5-4
CSVGQGASEQYF - TRBJ2-7 TRBV29-1
CASSGGLAGGPSYNEQFF - TRBJ2-1 TRBV7-9
CASSYTRGGRYNEQFF - TRBJ2-1 TRBV6-6
CASSYSGGRDGKLFF - TRBJ1-4 TRBV6-5
CASSLAGTYNEQFF - TRBJ2-1 TRBV11-2
CASSTPGWLNEKLFF - TRBJ1-4 TRBV7-9
CAWSVPGLGTDTQYF - TRBJ2-3 TRBV30
CASSAKVELNTEAFF once TRBJ1-1 TRBV2
CATRPTANYGYTF medium-sized TRBJ1-2 TRBV6-5
CASSVDRPAVGGQPQHF - TRBJ1-5 TRBV7-8
CASSPGEQGYYGYTF - TRBJ1-2 TRBV18
CASSSVRASNQPQHF once TRBJ1-5 TRBV6-5
CASSPGSSGETQYF - TRBJ2-5 TRBV19
CAWSVTAGNSPLHF once TRBJ1-6 TRBV30
CASSVPGQGNYNEQFF - TRBJ2-1 TRBV7-8
CASSLLAGDETQYF few TRBJ2-5 TRBV5-6
CASSQGQGLNEKLFF - TRBJ1-4 TRBV4-3
CASSHPGGANEKLFF few TRBJ1-4 TRBV4-2
CASSQDPEGNTEAFF - TRBJ1-1 TRBV4-2
CASSEQTVADTEAFF few TRBJ1-1 TRBV5-1
CASSYSNLAGAGELFF - TRBJ2-2 TRBV6-5
CASLRGPRAEAFF - TRBJ1-1 TRBV5-4
CASLPDEQFF - TRBJ2-1 TRBV7-9
CASSPPGTLGTQYF - TRBJ2-3 TRBV6-5
CAWRNDREGYPEQFF once TRBJ2-1 TRBV30
CASSFTSGGAFGELFF - TRBJ2-2 TRBV7-2
CASTRQGASGYTF - TRBJ1-2 TRBV6-5
CASSLLAGRADTQYF - TRBJ2-3 TRBV6-5
CASSVGQGNSPLHF - TRBJ1-6 TRBV9
CSARDTGYGYTF - TRBJ1-2 TRBV29-1
CASSPRPTGTALRHF - TRBJ1-5 TRBV27
CSVGSQMNTEAFF - TRBJ1-1 TRBV29-1
CASRPGGADGYTF few TRBJ1-2 TRBV28
CASSIKLGQLYEQYF - TRBJ2-7 TRBV19
CASSRGQGNQPQHF few TRBJ1-5 TRBV14
CASSQDPTGGSYNEQFF - TRBJ2-1 TRBV14
CTPGTSGRRAKNIQYF - TRBJ2-4 TRBV1
CSVGNSAGGLNEQFF - TRBJ2-1 TRBV29-1
CASSIYTANYGYTF once TRBJ1-2 TRBV19
CASSYGSNTEAFF - TRBJ1-1 TRBV6-4
CATKTGRGTEAFF - TRBJ1-1 TRBV30
CASSSRVAGSTDTQYF - TRBJ2-3 TRBV7-8
CASSHLGTAITGPIEQYF - TRBJ2-7 TRBV7-8
CAIGRSGTYNEQFF - TRBJ2-1 TRBV10-3
CASSLGTSGYTDTQYF - TRBJ2-3 TRBV28
CASTFGDTEWRKETQYF - TRBJ2-5 TRBV7-6